What follows is one TCR beta chain and its context. Its specific antigen is unknown. It has no much larger one-base neighbor in the sample; base qualities were not kept. This entry belongs to a study of OX40 agonist ivuxolimab in advanced cancers. Looking at the study overall: Ivuxolimab, which targeted the costimulatory receptor OX40 (CD134), was an agonistic, fully human IgG2 monoclonal antibody. Intravenous ivuxolimab was administered to patients every 2 weeks at six dose levels: 0.01, 0.1, 0.3, 1.5, 3 and 10 mg/kg. Of the approximately 54 patients in dose escalation, 19 had hepatocellular carcinoma, some 15 had melanoma, 9 had renal cell carcinoma and 9 had head and neck cancer. A male proportion of roughly 80% and a mean age of 60 years, ranging from about 23 to 90, were recorded for the dose-escalation cohort. Prior anti-PD-1, anti-PD-L1 or anti-CTLA-4 therapy was permitted, and checkpoint inhibitors had been received by less than 45% of dose-escalation patients. Partial responses were achieved by three dose-escalation patients, of whom one had hepatocellular carcinoma and two had cutaneous melanoma. Peripheral TCRbeta sequencing aimed to test whether ivuxolimab altered TCR sequence diversity and caused clonal T-cell expansion. The paper reports the monotherapy dose-escalation portion (N = 52 patients) of the phase I ivuxolimab trial. Results and caveats for the whole study, not just this receptor: Low levels of normalized T-cell clonal expansion were also shown by some nonresponding patients. The antigen specificity of the peripheral T cells that underwent clonal expansion was not determined. In partial responders in the 0.1-3.0 mg/kg groups, normalized peripheral clonal expansion was found to be among the lowest, especially among CD8+ T cells. At doses from 0.1 to 3.0 mg/kg, clonal expansion was seen in both CD4+ and CD8+ blood T cells between baseline and week 6. After ivuxolimab, CD8+ T cells had more expanded clones than CD4+ T cells on average.

Genomic DNA was isolated from the sorted cells so that the TCRbeta CDR3 region could be sequenced. The immunoSEQ Assay was used for sequencing of TCRbeta CDR3 regions. As stored in TCRdb, this immuneACCESS dataset retains in-frame rearrangements with V and J assigned. A fraction of the clones does not appear; measured against another copy, unresolved V genes explain less than half of the discrepancy, and the remainder lacks a known reason. This sample lists about 83,000 clones; about 86% were detected once. The ten largest account for approximately 1.5% of the sample. The trial excluded patients who had a history of autoimmune disease or who were on systemic immunosuppression. Peripheral blood for TCR sequencing was collected from all dose cohorts at baseline, on cycle 4 day 1, and on cycle 7 day 1. Samples came from an open-label, multicenter, first-in-human phase I dose-escalation trial of ivuxolimab. Adults with locally advanced or metastatic melanoma, renal cell, hepatocellular, or head and neck squamous cell carcinoma were enrolled in the trial. Before TCR sequencing, CD4+ T cells and CD8+ T cells were sorted from peripheral blood as separate populations.

The TCR sequence derives from an adult with an advanced solid tumor such as melanoma, head and neck, liver or kidney cancer. The sample here was CD4+ or CD8+ T cells sorted from blood, taken in a trial of the OX40 agonist ivuxolimab.

The CDR3 region has the sequence CASSRNWDASTDTQYF. Here is the DNA: TGTGCCAGCAGCCGAAACTGGGACGCGAGCACAGATACGCAGTATTTT. In this chain, TRBV7-9 is recombined with TRBJ2-3; the D gene could be TRBD1 or TRBD2, each one agreeing over 5 bases. Between the V and J ends, shortened by 5 bases and 0 bases respectively, the junction contains 15 bases. According to the germline V gene (reference sequence), CDR1 reads SEHNR and CDR2 reads FQNEAQ. Inclusive of the bounding cysteine and phenylalanine, the CDR3 is 16 residues long. The only DNA kept is the CDR3, 48 bases in frame from the first base.